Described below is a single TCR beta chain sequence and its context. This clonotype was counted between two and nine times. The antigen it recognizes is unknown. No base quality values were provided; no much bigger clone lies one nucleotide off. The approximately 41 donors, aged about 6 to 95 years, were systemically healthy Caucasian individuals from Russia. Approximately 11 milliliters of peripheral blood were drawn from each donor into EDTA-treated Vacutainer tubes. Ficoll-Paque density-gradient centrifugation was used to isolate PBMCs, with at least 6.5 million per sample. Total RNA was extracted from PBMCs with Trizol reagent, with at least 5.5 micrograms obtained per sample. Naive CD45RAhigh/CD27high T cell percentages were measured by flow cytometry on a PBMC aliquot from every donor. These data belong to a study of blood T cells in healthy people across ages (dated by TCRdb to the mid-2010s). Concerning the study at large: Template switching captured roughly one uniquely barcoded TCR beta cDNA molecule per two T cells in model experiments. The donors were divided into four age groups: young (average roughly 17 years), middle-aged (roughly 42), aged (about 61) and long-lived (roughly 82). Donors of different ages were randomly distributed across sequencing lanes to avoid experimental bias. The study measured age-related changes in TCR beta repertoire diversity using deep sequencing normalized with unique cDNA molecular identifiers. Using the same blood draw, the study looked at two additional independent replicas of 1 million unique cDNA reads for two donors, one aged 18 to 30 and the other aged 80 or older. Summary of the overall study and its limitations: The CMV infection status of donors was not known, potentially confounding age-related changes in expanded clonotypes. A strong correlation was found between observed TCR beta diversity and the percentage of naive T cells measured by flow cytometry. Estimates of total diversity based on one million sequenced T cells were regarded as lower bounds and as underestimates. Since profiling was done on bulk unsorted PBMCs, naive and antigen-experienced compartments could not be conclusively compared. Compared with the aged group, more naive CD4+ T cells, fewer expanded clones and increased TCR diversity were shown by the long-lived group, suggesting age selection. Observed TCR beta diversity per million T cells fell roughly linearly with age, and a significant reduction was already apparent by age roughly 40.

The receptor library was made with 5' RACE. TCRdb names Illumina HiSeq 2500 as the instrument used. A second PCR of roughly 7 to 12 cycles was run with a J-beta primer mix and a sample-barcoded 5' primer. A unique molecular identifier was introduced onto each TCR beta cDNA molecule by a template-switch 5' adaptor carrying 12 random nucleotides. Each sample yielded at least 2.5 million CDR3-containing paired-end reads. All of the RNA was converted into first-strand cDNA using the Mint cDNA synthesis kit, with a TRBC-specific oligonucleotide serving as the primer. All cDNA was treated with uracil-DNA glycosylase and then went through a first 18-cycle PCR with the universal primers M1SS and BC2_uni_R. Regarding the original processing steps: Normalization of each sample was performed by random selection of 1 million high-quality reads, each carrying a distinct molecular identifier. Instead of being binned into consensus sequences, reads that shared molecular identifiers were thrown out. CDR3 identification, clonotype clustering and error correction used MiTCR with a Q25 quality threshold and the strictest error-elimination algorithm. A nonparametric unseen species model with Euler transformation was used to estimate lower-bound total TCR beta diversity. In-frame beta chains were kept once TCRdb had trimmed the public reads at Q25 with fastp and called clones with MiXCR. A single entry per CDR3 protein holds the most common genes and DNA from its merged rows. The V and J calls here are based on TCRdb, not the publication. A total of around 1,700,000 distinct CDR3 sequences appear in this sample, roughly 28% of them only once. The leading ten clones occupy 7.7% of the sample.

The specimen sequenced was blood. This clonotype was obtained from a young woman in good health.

The CDR3: CATSRELGEPDTQYF. The DNA is as follows: TGTGCCACCAGCAGGGAGTTGGGAGAACCAGATACGCAGTATTTT. Recombination joined TRBV15 with TRBJ2-3; matching of 5 bases hints at TRBD2 as the D gene. Relative to germline, V is 3 bases shorter and J is 4 bases shorter, with 14 bases between their ends. Inclusive of the bounding cysteine and phenylalanine, the CDR3 is 15 residues long. Only the CDR3 DNA is retained, 45 bases long and in frame from the first base. CDR1 and CDR2 (LNHNV, YYDKDF) derive from the germline V gene (reference sequence).